This T cell receptor (beta chain) came from a study of shared clonotypes between healthy human individuals. Points from the study as a whole: Generally, estimated richness proved larger in naive subsets than it did in memory subsets.

Data came from immunoSEQ multiplex PCR; TCRdb stores just in-frame clones and leaves some out. The sample contains 2 million to 2.5 million clones, 85% to 95% of which appear only once. The germline V and J ends were trimmed by 0 bases and 2 bases, with 14 bases remaining between them. Germline V CDR1 and CDR2: GTSNPN, SVGIG (reference sequence). The CDR3 has 16 residues. Comment on this clone: Its antigen is currently unknown.

Sequencing input: naive CD4+ T cells sorted from blood. Subset denoted: CD45RA+ positively selected. V gene TRBV30 combines with J gene TRBJ1-3, with D perhaps matching TRBD1 (5 bases). The clonotype was recovered from a man aged 18 to 35 in good health. CDR3 sequence: CAWSVLRSGTGNTIYF. CDR3 DNA: TGTGCCTGGAGTGTACTCCGGTCAGGGACTGGAAACACCATATATTTT.